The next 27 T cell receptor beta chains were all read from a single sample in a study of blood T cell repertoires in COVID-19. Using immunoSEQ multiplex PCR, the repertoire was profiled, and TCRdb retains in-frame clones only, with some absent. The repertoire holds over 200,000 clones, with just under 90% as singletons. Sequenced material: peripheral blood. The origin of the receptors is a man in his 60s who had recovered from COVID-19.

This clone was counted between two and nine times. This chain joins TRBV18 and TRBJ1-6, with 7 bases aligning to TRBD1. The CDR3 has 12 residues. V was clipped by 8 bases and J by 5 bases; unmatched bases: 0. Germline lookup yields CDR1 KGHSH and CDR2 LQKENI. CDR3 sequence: CASGTDNSPLHF. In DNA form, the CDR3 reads TGTGCCAGCGGGACAGATAATTCACCCCTCCACTTT. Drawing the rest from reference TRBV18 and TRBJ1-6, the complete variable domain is NAGVMQNPRHLVRRRGQEARLRCSPMKGHSHVYWYRQLPEEGLKFMVYLQKENIIDESGMPKERFSAEFPKEGPSILRIQQVVRGDSAAYFCASGTDNSPLHFGNGTRLTVT.

CDR3 amino acids: CASSGQGTQIYGYTF. CDR3 sequence (DNA): TGCGCCAGCAGCGGACAGGGGACCCAGATATATGGCTACACCTTC. The V gene is TRBV5-1, the J gene TRBJ1-2; TRBD1 matches 9 bases. J was trimmed by 5 bases and V by 4 bases; bases with no gene match: 9. There are 15 residues in the CDR3. Looked up from germline, CDR1 is SGHRS and CDR2 is YFSETQ. The whole variable domain, remainder taken from reference TRBV5-1 and TRBJ1-2, is KAGVTQTPRYLIKTRGQQVTLSCSPISGHRSVSWYQQTPGQGLQFLFEYFSETQRNKGNFPGRFSGRQFSNSRSEMNVSTLELGDSALYLCASSGQGTQIYGYTFGSGTRLTVV.

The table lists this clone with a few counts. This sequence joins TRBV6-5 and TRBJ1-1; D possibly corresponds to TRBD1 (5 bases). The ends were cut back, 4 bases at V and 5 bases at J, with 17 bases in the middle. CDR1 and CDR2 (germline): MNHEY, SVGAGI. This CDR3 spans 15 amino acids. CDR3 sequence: CASSSPRRGGTEAFF. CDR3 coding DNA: TGTGCCAGCAGTTCCCCTCGGAGGGGAGGGACTGAAGCTTTCTTT.

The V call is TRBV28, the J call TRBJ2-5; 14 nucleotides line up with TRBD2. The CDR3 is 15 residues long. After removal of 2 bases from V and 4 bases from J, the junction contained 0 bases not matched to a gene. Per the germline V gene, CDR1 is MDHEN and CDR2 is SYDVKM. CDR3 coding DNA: TGTGCCAGCAGTTTAGGGACTAGCGGGAGAGAGACCCAGTACTTC. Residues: CASSLGTSGRETQYF. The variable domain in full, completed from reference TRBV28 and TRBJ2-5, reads DVKVTQSSRYLVKRTGEKVFLECVQDMDHENMFWYRQDPGLGLRLIYFSYDVKMKEKGDIPEGYSVSREKKERFSLILESASTNQTSMYLCASSLGTSGRETQYFGPGTRLLVL.

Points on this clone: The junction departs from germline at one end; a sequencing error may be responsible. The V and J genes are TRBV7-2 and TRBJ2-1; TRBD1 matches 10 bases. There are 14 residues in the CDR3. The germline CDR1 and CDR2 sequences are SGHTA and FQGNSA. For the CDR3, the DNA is TGTGCCACCAGCGGACAGGGGGTTTACAATGAGCAGTTCTTC. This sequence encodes CATSGQGVYNEQFF.

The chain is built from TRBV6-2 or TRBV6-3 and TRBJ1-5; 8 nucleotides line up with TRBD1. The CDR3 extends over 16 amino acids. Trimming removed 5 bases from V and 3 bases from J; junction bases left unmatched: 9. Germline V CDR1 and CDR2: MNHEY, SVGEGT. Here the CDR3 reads CASSTPTGAPNQPQHF. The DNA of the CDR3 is TGTGCCAGCAGTACTCCGACAGGGGCACCCAATCAGCCCCAGCATTTT.

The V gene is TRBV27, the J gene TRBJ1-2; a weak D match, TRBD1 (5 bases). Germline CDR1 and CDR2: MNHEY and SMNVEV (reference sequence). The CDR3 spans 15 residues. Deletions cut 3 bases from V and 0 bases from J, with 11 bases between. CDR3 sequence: CASSLEGRANYGYTF. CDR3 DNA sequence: TGTGCCAGCAGTTTGGAGGGGAGAGCTAACTATGGCTACACCTTC.

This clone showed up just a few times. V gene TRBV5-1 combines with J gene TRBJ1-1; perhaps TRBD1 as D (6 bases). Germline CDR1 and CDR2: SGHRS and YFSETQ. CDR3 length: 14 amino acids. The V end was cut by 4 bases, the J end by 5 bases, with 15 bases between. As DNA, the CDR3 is TGCGCCAGCAGCCCCGTAGGGGGAGGGACTGAAGCTTTCTTT. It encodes CASSPVGGGTEAFF.

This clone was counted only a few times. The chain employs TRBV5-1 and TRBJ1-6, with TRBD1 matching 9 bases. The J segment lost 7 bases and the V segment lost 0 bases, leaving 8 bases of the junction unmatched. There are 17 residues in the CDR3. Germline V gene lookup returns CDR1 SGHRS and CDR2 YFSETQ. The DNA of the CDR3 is TGCGCCAGCAGCTTGGAACTGGGACAGGGTGGGAATTCACCCCTCCACTTT. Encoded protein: CASSLELGQGGNSPLHF. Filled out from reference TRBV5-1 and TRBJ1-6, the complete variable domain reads KAGVTQTPRYLIKTRGQQVTLSCSPISGHRSVSWYQQTPGQGLQFLFEYFSETQRNKGNFPGRFSGRQFSNSRSEMNVSTLELGDSALYLCASSLELGQGGNSPLHFGNGTRLTVT.

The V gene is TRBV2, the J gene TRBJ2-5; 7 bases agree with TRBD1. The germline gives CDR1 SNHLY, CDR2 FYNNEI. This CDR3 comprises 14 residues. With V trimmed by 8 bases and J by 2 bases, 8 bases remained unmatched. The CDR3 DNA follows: TGTGCCAGCTCGGACAGGTTGGGGCAAGAGACCCAGTACTTC. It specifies CASSDRLGQETQYF.

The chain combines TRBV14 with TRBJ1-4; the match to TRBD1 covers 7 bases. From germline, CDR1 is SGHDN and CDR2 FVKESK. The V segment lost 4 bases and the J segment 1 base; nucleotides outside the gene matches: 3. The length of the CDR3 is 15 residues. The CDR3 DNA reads TGTGCCAGCAGCCCTCGACAGGGAACTAATGAAAAACTGTTTTTT. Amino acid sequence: CASSPRQGTNEKLFF.

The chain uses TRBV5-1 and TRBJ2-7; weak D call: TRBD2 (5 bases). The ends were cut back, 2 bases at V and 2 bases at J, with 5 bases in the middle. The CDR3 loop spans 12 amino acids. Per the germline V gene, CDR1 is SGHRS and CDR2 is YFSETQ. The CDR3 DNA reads TGCGCCAGCAGCTTCGGGACCTACGAGCAGTACTTC. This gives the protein CASSFGTYEQYF.

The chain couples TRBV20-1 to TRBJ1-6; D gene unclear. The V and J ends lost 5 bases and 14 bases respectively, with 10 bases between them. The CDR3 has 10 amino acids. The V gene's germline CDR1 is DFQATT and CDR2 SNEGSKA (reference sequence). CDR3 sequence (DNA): TGCAGTGCTCCCCATGGCACCCTCCACTTT. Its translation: CSAPHGTLHF.

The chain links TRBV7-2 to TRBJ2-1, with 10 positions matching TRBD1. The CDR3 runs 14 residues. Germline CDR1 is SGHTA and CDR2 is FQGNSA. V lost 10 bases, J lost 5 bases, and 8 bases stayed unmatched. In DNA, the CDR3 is TGTGCCAATACCCGGGACAGGGGAGACAATGAGCAGTTCTTC. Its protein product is CANTRDRGDNEQFF.

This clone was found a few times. The CDR3 region has the DNA TGTGCCAGTACCACACAGTTGTACTCTGGAAACACCATATATTTT. This translates into CASTTQLYSGNTIYF. The chain uses TRBV19 and TRBJ1-3, with D hard to call. This CDR3 has 15 residues. Germline loops: CDR1 LNHDA, CDR2 SQIVND (reference sequence). V was clipped by 7 bases and J by 0 bases, with 13 bases between them.

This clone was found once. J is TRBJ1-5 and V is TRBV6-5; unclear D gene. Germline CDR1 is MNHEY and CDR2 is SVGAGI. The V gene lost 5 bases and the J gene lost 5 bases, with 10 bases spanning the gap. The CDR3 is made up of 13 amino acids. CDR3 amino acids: CASSHKSYQPQHF. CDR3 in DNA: TGTGCCAGCAGTCACAAATCCTATCAGCCCCAGCATTTT.

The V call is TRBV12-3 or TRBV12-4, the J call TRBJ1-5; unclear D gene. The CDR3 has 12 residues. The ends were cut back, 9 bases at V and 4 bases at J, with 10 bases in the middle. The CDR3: CASRMVNQPQHF. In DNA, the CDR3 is TGTGCCAGTAGAATGGTGAATCAGCCCCAGCATTTT.

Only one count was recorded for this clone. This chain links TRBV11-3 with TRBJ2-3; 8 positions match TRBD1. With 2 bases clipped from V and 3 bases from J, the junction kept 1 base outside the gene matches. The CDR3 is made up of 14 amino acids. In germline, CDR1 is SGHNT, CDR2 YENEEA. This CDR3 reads CASSLHRGTDTQYF. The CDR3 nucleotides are TGTGCCAGCAGCTTACACAGGGGGACAGATACGCAGTATTTT.

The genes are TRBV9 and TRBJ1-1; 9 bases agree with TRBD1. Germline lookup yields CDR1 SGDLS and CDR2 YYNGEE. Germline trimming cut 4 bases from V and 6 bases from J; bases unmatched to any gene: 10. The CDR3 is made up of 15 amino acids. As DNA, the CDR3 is TGTGCCAGCAGCCCTCATGGGGACAGGGTGTCTGAAGCTTTCTTT. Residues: CASSPHGDRVSEAFF.

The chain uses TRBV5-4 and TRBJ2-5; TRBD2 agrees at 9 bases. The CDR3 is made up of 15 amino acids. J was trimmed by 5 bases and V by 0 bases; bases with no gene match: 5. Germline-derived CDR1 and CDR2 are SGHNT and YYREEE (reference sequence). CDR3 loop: CASSLGDSGRETQYF. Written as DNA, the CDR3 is TGTGCCAGCAGCTTGGGGGACAGCGGGAGGGAGACCCAGTACTTC.

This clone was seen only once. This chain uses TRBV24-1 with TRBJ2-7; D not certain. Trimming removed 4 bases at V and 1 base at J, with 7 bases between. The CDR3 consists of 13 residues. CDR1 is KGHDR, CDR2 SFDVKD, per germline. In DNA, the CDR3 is TGTGCCACCAGTGACCCCCATTCCTACGAGCAGTACTTC. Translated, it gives CATSDPHSYEQYF.

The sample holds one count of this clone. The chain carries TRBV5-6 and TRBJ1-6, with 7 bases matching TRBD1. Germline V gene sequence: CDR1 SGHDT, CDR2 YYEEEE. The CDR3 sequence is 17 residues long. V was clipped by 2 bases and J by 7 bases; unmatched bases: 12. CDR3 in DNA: TGTGCCAGCAGCTTTATCATGACAGGGAGAGGGAATTCACCCCTCCACTTT. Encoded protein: CASSFIMTGRGNSPLHF.

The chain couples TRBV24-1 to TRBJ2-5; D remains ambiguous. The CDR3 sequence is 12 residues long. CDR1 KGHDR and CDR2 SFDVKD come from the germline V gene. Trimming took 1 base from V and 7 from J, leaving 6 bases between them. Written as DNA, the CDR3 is TGTGCCACCAGTGATTTAGTCGGGACCCAGTACTTC. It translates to CATSDLVGTQYF.

DNA of the CDR3: TGTGCCAGCAGCCACCCTAATACTGGGGGGGGCACAGATACGCAGTATTTT. Amino acid sequence: CASSHPNTGGGTDTQYF. The J gene is TRBJ2-3, the V gene TRBV5-4, with TRBD2 identical over 7 bases. The CDR3 consists of 17 residues. Germline V lookup: CDR1 SGHNT, CDR2 YYREEE (reference sequence). Trimming took 4 bases from V and 1 from J; bases not matched to a gene: 12. The entire variable domain, with the rest obtained from reference TRBV5-4 and TRBJ2-3, is as follows: ETGVTQSPTHLIKTRGQQVTLRCSSQSGHNTVSWYQQALGQGPQFIFQYYREEENGRGNFPPRFSGLQFPNYSSELNVNALELDDSALYLCASSHPNTGGGTDTQYFGPGTRLTVL.

This CDR3 reads CASSLAGSTGELFF. The CDR3 bases are TGCGCCAGCAGCTTGGCCGGGAGTACCGGGGAGCTGTTTTTT. The V gene is TRBV5-1, the J gene TRBJ2-2; TRBD2 might be the D (6 bases). The CDR3 covers 14 residues. CDR1 is SGHRS, CDR2 YFSETQ, per germline. The V gene lost 0 bases and the J gene lost 5 bases, with 8 bases spanning the gap.

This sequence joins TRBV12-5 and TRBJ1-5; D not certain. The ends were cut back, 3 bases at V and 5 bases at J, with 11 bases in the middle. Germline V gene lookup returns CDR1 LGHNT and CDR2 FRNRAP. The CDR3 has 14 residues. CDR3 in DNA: TGTGCTAGTGGTTTAGTAAGGGAGGATCAGCCCCAGCATTTT. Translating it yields CASGLVREDQPQHF.

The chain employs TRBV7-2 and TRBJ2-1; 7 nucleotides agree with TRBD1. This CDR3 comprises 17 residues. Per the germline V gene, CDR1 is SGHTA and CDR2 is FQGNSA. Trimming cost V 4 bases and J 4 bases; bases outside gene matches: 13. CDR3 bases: TGTGCCAGCAGCTCCCCTGAGGACAGGCCAGAATACAATGAGCAGTTCTTC. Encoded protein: CASSSPEDRPEYNEQFF.